One sample yielded the 29 T cell receptor beta chains listed below, sequenced in a study of graft-versus-host responses after intestinal transplantation. These receptors have no known antigen. Method: immunoSEQ multiplex PCR; TCRdb's copy keeps in-frame clones and lacks some. The table includes more than 70,000 clones, 80% to 95% detected once. Sequenced material: unstimulated CD8+ T cells sorted from spleen or lymph node cells, taken before transplant. The receptors originated from a human donor who was the organ donor for an intestinal transplant.

The rearrangement uses TRBV10-2 and TRBJ2-1; TRBD2 might be the D (5 bases). With 2 bases removed from V and 8 bases from J, the gap between germline ends came to 13 bases. There are 14 residues in the CDR3. Germline-derived CDR1 and CDR2 are WSHSY and SAAADI. The CDR3 sequence: CASSEGSGGYEQFF. The CDR3 DNA reads TGCGCCAGCAGTGAGGGGTCCGGCGGGTATGAGCAGTTCTTC.

V gene TRBV28 combines with J gene TRBJ1-6; D is possibly TRBD1 (5 bases). CDR1 MDHEN and CDR2 SYDVKM come from the germline V gene. CDR3 length: 12 amino acids. Trimming took 6 bases from V and 9 from J, leaving 9 bases between them. The CDR3 DNA sequence: TGTGCCAGCAGCAGGGTGGGTTCACCCCTCCACTTT. Translated, it gives CASSRVGSPLHF.

The chain combines TRBV29-1 with TRBJ2-5, with TRBD1 matching over 7 bases. The CDR3 runs to 15 residues. V lost 3 bases to trimming and J lost 5 bases; unmatched junction nucleotides: 12. CDR1 and CDR2 (germline): SQVTM, ANQGSEA. CDR3 sequence reads: CSVDDRDRDAETQYF. The CDR3, as DNA: TGCAGCGTTGATGACCGAGACAGGGATGCGGAGACCCAGTACTTC.

The chain uses TRBV19 and TRBJ1-1; TRBD1 is a possible D gene (5 bases). With 3 bases removed from V and 6 bases from J, the gap between germline ends came to 11 bases. The germline CDR1 and CDR2 sequences are LNHDA and SQIVND (reference sequence). The CDR3 loop spans 13 amino acids. CDR3 protein: CASSIMGGAEAFF. In nucleotides, the CDR3 is TGTGCCAGTAGTATTATGGGGGGGGCTGAAGCTTTCTTT.

The chain joins TRBV27 to TRBJ2-5, with TRBD2 matching over 11 bases. TRBJ2-7 matches the DNA end more closely, so the J call is doubtful. The CDR3 length is 14 residues. Germline assignment: CDR1 MNHEY and CDR2 SMNVEV (reference sequence). Here the CDR3 reads CASSTSGSTYEQYF. In DNA, the CDR3 is TGTGCCAGCTCCACTAGCGGGAGTACCTACGAGCAGTACTTC.

The gene calls are TRBV19 and TRBJ2-6; TRBD1 agrees at 7 bases. The CDR3 has 16 residues. V lost 8 bases, J lost 0 bases, and 7 bases stayed unmatched. Germline lookup yields CDR1 LNHDA and CDR2 SQIVND (reference sequence). As DNA, the CDR3 is TGTGCCAGTCCCGGGACAGCGAGCTCTGGGGCCAACGTCCTGACTTTC. It translates to CASPGTASSGANVLTF.

The CDR3 DNA is TGTGCCATCAGTGAATCCGGGGGTGACACCGGGGAGCTGTTTTTT. Residues: CAISESGGDTGELFF. The chain uses TRBV10-3 and TRBJ2-2; D is perhaps TRBD2 (6 bases). The CDR3 is 15 amino acids. Trimming shortened V by 3 bases and J by 3 bases, and 11 bases separated the two germline ends. Germline lookup yields CDR1 ENHRY and CDR2 SYGVKD.

The chain recombines TRBV5-1 with TRBJ2-7, with no clear D. The CDR3 loop spans 13 amino acids. Germline loops: CDR1 SGHRS, CDR2 YFSETQ. Trimming left V 0 bases short and J 0 bases short, with 4 bases between. The CDR3 protein is CASSLANSYEQYF. The CDR3 DNA is TGCGCCAGCAGCTTGGCTAACTCCTACGAGCAGTACTTC.

V is TRBV5-5 and J is TRBJ2-2; D unresolved. The CDR3 runs 14 residues. V was cut by 1 base and J by 6 bases, with 10 bases left in between. From germline, CDR1 is SGHKS and CDR2 YYEKEE (reference sequence). CDR3 in amino acids: CASSLLLTAGELFF. DNA for the CDR3: TGTGCCAGCAGCTTGCTGCTCACGGCCGGGGAGCTGTTTTTT.

The genes are TRBV6-5 and TRBJ1-5, with D uncertain. V was shortened by 5 bases and J by 7 bases, with 12 bases between the two germline ends. Per germline, CDR1 MNHEY and CDR2 SVGAGI. The CDR3 loop spans 13 amino acids. CDR3 amino acids: CASSDTVSQPQHF. CDR3 coding DNA: TGTGCCAGCAGTGATACAGTGAGCCAGCCCCAGCATTTT.

V gene TRBV7-9 combines with J gene TRBJ2-2, with D perhaps matching TRBD1 (8 bases). Trimming removed 5 bases at V and 5 bases at J, with 18 bases between. The length of the CDR3 is 16 residues. Germline CDR1 SEHNR, CDR2 FQNEAQ (reference sequence). CDR3 in DNA: TGTGCCAGCAGCCTCTCTACAGGGGGGGCGACCGGGGAGCTGTTTTTT. Translation: CASSLSTGGATGELFF.

The genes are TRBV9 and TRBJ1-2; 7 nucleotides line up with TRBD1. V dropped 0 bases and J dropped 3; count of bases not matched to a gene: 5. Germline-derived CDR1 and CDR2 are SGDLS and YYNGEE. This CDR3 comprises 15 residues. CDR3 sequence reads: CASSVVTGDHYGYTF. The CDR3 DNA sequence: TGTGCCAGCAGCGTAGTCACAGGGGACCACTATGGCTACACCTTC.

V and J are TRBV4-3 and TRBJ2-3, with 8 bases aligning to TRBD2. The germline V gene encodes CDR1 LGHNA and CDR2 YSLEER. The CDR3 is 18 amino acids. Losses at the gene ends were 1 base for V and 1 base for J; bases not matched to a gene: 10. CDR3 sequence (DNA): TGCGCCAGCAGCCAAGGGGTGCATAATAGCGGGGGCACAGATACGCAGTATTTT. It is translated as CASSQGVHNSGGTDTQYF.

This clone was seen only a few times. This chain links TRBV19 with TRBJ2-7, with TRBD1 matching over 7 bases. There are 13 residues in the CDR3. V gave up 5 bases and J gave up 3 bases; unmatched junction bases: 4. CDR1 is LNHDA and CDR2 is SQIVND in the germline V gene (reference sequence). CDR3 bases: TGTGCCAGTAGTCCCGGGACAGACTACGAGCAGTACTTC. As protein: CASSPGTDYEQYF.

The gene calls are TRBV4-2 and TRBJ1-6; D not certain. The CDR3 loop spans 12 amino acids. The V gene lost 1 base and the J gene lost 10 bases, with 5 bases spanning the gap. The germline V gene has CDR1 LGHNA and CDR2 YNFKEQ. CDR3 residues: CASSQGASPLHF. The CDR3 region has the DNA TGTGCCAGCAGCCAAGGGGCGTCACCCCTCCACTTT.

The chain has TRBV28 and TRBJ1-2; tentative D call: TRBD1 (5 bases). Trimming took 1 base from V and 6 from J, leaving 12 bases between them. Germline V lookup: CDR1 MDHEN, CDR2 SYDVKM. The CDR3 length is 14 residues. This CDR3 is CASSLSAGPHGYTF. CDR3 DNA sequence: TGTGCCAGCAGTTTATCTGCAGGGCCACATGGCTACACCTTC.

The chain uses TRBV6-4 and TRBJ1-1; D is possibly TRBD1 (6 bases). Germline CDR1 and CDR2: MRHNA and SNTAGT. The CDR3 sequence is 17 residues long. Trimming left V 4 bases short and J 3 bases short, with 21 bases between. CDR3 protein: CASSASPDRMGDTEAFF. In DNA, the CDR3 is TGTGCCAGCAGTGCGTCCCCTGACAGGATGGGTGACACTGAAGCTTTCTTT.

The chain carries TRBV4-1 and TRBJ1-1, with 7 bases that match TRBD1. Unmatched junction bases numbered 6, after V lost 4 bases and J lost 4 bases. The germline gives CDR1 MGHRA, CDR2 YSYEKL. The length of the CDR3 is 14 residues. This CDR3 reads CASSPRQGSTEAFF. CDR3 nucleotide sequence: TGCGCCAGCAGCCCCCGACAGGGCAGCACTGAAGCTTTCTTT.

This rearrangement joins TRBV7-9 to TRBJ2-5, with 7 positions matching TRBD2. The CDR3 totals 13 residues. CDR1 is SEHNR, CDR2 FQNEAQ, per germline (reference sequence). J gave up 11 bases and V 5 bases, and 11 bases lay outside the gene matches. CDR3 region: CASSPSGKLAQYF. The CDR3 DNA sequence: TGTGCCAGCAGCCCCAGCGGGAAATTGGCGCAGTACTTC.

The gene calls are TRBV7-9 and TRBJ2-5; a possible D gene is TRBD2 (7 bases). The J call is uncertain, as TRBJ2-7 better fits the DNA end. The length of the CDR3 is 17 residues. The germline V gene has CDR1 SEHNR and CDR2 FQNEAQ (reference sequence). CDR3 bases: TGTGCCAGCAGCTTAGCGGGGCGGGGGCCCCTCTCCTACGAGCAGTACTTC. This encodes CASSLAGRGPLSYEQYF.

V is TRBV7-3 and J is TRBJ1-2; D is possibly TRBD1 (6 bases). Germline V gene data show CDR1 as SGHTA and CDR2 as FQGTGA. Trimming took off 2 bases at V and 2 bases at J, with 15 bases between the two ends. The CDR3 totals 16 residues. CDR3 in DNA: TGTGCCAGCAGCTTAGGCACAGGGAGTTTAAACTATGGCTACACCTTC. This sequence encodes CASSLGTGSLNYGYTF.

This clone has only one observation. V and J are TRBV4-1 and TRBJ2-7; no clear D. Trimming cost V 2 bases and J 3 bases, with 17 bases left between them. The CDR3 runs to 16 residues. Germline V CDR1 and CDR2: MGHRA, YSYEKL. The CDR3 DNA reads as TGCGCCAGCAGCCAAAGAAAGTCTAGAGCCCGCTACGAGCAGTACTTC. Amino acids: CASSQRKSRARYEQYF.

This chain links TRBV7-2 with TRBJ1-1; 11 bases map to TRBD1. After removal of 2 bases from V and 3 bases from J, the junction contained 8 bases not matched to a gene. The germline V gene encodes CDR1 SGHTA and CDR2 FQGNSA. The CDR3 runs 17 residues. The CDR3 here is CASSLPGQGARDTEAFF. The CDR3 DNA reads TGTGCCAGCAGCTTACCCGGACAGGGGGCGAGGGACACTGAAGCTTTCTTT.

V is TRBV4-3 and J is TRBJ2-7; no clear D gene. The CDR3 covers 15 residues. V gave up 5 bases and J gave up 0 bases, with 14 bases separating them. Per germline, CDR1 LGHNA and CDR2 YSLEER. In DNA form, the CDR3 reads TGCGCCAGCAGCGCGCGGCGGTCCGGCTCCTACGAGCAGTACTTC. Protein product: CASSARRSGSYEQYF.

V usage is TRBV7-9 and J usage is TRBJ1-2; 7 bases line up with TRBD1. CDR1 and CDR2 (germline): SEHNR, FQNEAQ (reference sequence). There are 15 residues in the CDR3. The V gene end was trimmed by 2 bases and the J gene end by 1 base; junction bases not matched to a gene: 4. In DNA form, the CDR3 reads TGTGCCAGCAGCTTAACAGGGGCGAATAACTATGGCTACACCTTC. This gives the protein CASSLTGANNYGYTF.

The V gene is TRBV2, the J gene TRBJ2-3; a possible D gene is TRBD1 (6 bases). CDR3 length equals 19 residues. Trimming stripped 6 bases from V and 1 base from J, with 26 bases between. The germline V gene has CDR1 SNHLY and CDR2 FYNNEI. In DNA form, the CDR3 reads TGTGCCAGCAGCGACCCTCGGACAGCGAGTAGTATTGGCACAGATACGCAGTATTTT. Its protein product is CASSDPRTASSIGTDTQYF.

V gene TRBV10-3 combines with J gene TRBJ1-5; D perhaps matches TRBD1 (6 bases). Between the trimmed V and J ends, which lost 8 bases and 0 bases, there was a span of 11 bases. The CDR3 loop spans 14 amino acids. Germline values: CDR1 ENHRY, CDR2 SYGVKD. CDR3 residues: CAIAGDYSNQPQHF. CDR3 nucleotide sequence: TGTGCCATCGCAGGGGACTATAGCAATCAGCCCCAGCATTTT.

J is TRBJ2-1 and V is TRBV19; TRBD1 might be the D (6 bases). The CDR3 contains 12 residues. Trimming stripped 5 bases from V and 6 bases from J, with 8 bases between. Germline V gene sequence: CDR1 LNHDA, CDR2 SQIVND (reference sequence). CDR3 protein: CASSPDSNEQFF. The CDR3 DNA follows: TGTGCCAGTAGTCCGGACAGCAATGAGCAGTTCTTC. Together with reference TRBV19 and TRBJ2-1, the CDR3 gives the full variable domain: DGGITQSPKYLFRKEGQNVTLSCEQNLNHDAMYWYRQDPGQGLRLIYYSQIVNDFQKGDIAEGYSVSREKKESFPLTVTSAQKNPTAFYLCASSPDSNEQFFGPGTRLTVL.

The gene calls are TRBV4-2 and TRBJ2-3; 8 nucleotides line up with TRBD2. The CDR3 is 17 amino acids. V lost 4 bases and J lost 3; bases outside the gene matches: 12. In germline, CDR1 is LGHNA, CDR2 YNFKEQ. CDR3 amino acids: CASSPPYPRGATDTQYF. The CDR3 DNA reads TGTGCCAGCAGCCCACCCTACCCGCGGGGGGCGACAGATACGCAGTATTTT.